Below are 28 T cell receptor beta chains sequenced from a single sample in a study of T cells after yellow fever vaccination. TCRdb redid the calling of the 5' RACE reads with MiXCR, one entry per CDR3 protein. The sample consists of hundreds of thousands of distinct CDR3 sequences, 13% of them appearing once. The sequences come from PBMCs, collected on the day of the yellow fever booster vaccination. The receptor set was obtained from a man aged 25-40 years who received the YFV17D yellow fever vaccine.

This clonotype came up a few times. This chain uses TRBV7-2 with TRBJ2-7; D possibly matches TRBD1 or TRBD2 (6 bases each). The CDR3 contains 14 residues. The V gene's germline CDR1 is SGHTA and CDR2 FQGNSA. Trimming pared 0 bases from V and 7 bases from J, leaving 13 bases between. This chain's CDR3 is CASSLARGAGEQYF. The CDR3 DNA sequence: TGTGCCAGCAGCTTAGCTAGGGGGGCGGGGGAGCAGTACTTC.

A few counts support this clonotype. The gene calls are TRBV7-2 and TRBJ2-3; TRBD1 matches 7 bases. Per the germline V gene, CDR1 is SGHTA and CDR2 is FQGNSA. J lost 0 bases, V lost 0 bases, and 3 bases had no gene match. This CDR3 comprises 16 residues. Written as DNA, the CDR3 is TGTGCCAGCAGCTTAGCGGACAGGACCAGCACAGATACGCAGTATTTT. Protein: CASSLADRTSTDTQYF.

This sequence joins TRBV4-3 and TRBJ2-7; 10 nucleotides line up with TRBD2. Trimming at V came to 5 bases and at J to 3 bases, leaving 10 bases not matched to a gene. In germline, CDR1 is LGHNA, CDR2 YSLEER. CDR3 length equals 16 residues. Here the CDR3 DNA reads TGCGCCAGCAGCTCCGGGACTAGCGCCCTTTACTACGAGCAGTACTTC. Residues: CASSSGTSALYYEQYF.

Many counts were recorded for this clonotype. The chain employs TRBV7-2 and TRBJ2-7, with TRBD2 matching 8 bases. V gave up 2 bases and J gave up 7 bases; unmatched junction bases: 7. Germline assignment: CDR1 SGHTA and CDR2 FQGNSA. The CDR3 spans 14 residues. CDR3 protein: CASSLSGGTGEQYF. The DNA for the CDR3 is TGTGCCAGCAGCTTAAGCGGGGGCACAGGGGAGCAGTACTTC.

This sequence joins TRBV7-9 and TRBJ2-7, with D unclear. V was shortened by 4 bases and J by 3 bases, with 16 bases between the two germline ends. This CDR3 has 15 residues. The germline CDR1 and CDR2 sequences are SEHNR and FQNEAQ (reference sequence). This chain's CDR3 is CASSSHGSTGYEQYF. CDR3 DNA sequence: TGTGCCAGCAGCTCCCACGGATCGACTGGCTACGAGCAGTACTTC. Looking up the rest from reference TRBV7-9 and TRBJ2-7 gives the full variable domain: DTGVSQNPRHKITKRGQNVTFRCDPISEHNRLYWYRQTLGQGPEFLTYFQNEAQLEKSRLLSDRFSAERPKGSFSTLEIQRTEQGDSAMYLCASSSHGSTGYEQYFGPGTRLTVT.

This clonotype was found a few times. The rearrangement joins TRBV14 to TRBJ2-5; a possible D gene is TRBD2 (5 bases). This CDR3 is built from 15 residues. Trimming pared 4 bases from V and 1 base from J, leaving 13 bases between. The germline V gene has CDR1 SGHDN and CDR2 FVKESK. The CDR3 spells CASSPTTGIQETQYF. The DNA for the CDR3 is TGTGCCAGCAGCCCCACGACGGGGATCCAAGAGACCCAGTACTTC.

V is TRBV5-1 and J is TRBJ2-7; D unclear. V lost 3 bases and J 2 bases, leaving 21 bases between the germline ends. This CDR3 region has 17 residues. Germline V gene data show CDR1 as SGHRS and CDR2 as YFSETQ. CDR3 coding DNA: TGCGCCAGCAGCTCTTGGTTTAGGGCAGGCGATACCTACGAGCAGTACTTC. It encodes CASSSWFRAGDTYEQYF.

The rearrangement uses TRBV6-6 and TRBJ1-5, with D unresolved. CDR1 is MNHNY and CDR2 is SVGAGI in the germline V gene (reference sequence). The CDR3 has 13 residues. Deletions cut 4 bases from V and 6 bases from J, with 10 bases between. CDR3 DNA: TGTGCCAGCAGTTTCCGTCAACTTCAGCCCCAGCATTTT. Its translation: CASSFRQLQPQHF.

V gene TRBV5-6 combines with J gene TRBJ2-7, with 8 bases fitting TRBD2. Germline CDR1 and CDR2: SGHDT and YYEEEE. V gave up 4 bases and J gave up 11 bases; unmatched junction bases: 5. The CDR3 loop spans 11 amino acids. The CDR3 DNA follows: TGTGCCAGCAGCCGCGGGACTAGTGAGTACTTC. This translates into CASSRGTSEYF. Based on the CDR3 plus reference TRBV5-6 and TRBJ2-7, the full variable domain is DAGVTQSPTHLIKTRGQQVTLRCSPKSGHDTVSWYQQALGQGPQFIFQYYEEEERQRGNFPDRFSGHQFPNYSSELNVNALLLGDSALYLCASSRGTSEYFGPGTRLTVT.

The rearrangement joins TRBV6-1 to TRBJ2-1; D unresolved. There are 15 residues in the CDR3. V shed 5 bases and J shed 8 bases, with 19 bases lying between them. Germline V gene data show CDR1 as MNHNS and CDR2 as SASEGT. The CDR3: CASSPNPDLRHEQFF. The CDR3 nucleotides are TGTGCCAGCAGTCCTAACCCCGACCTTCGTCATGAGCAGTTCTTC.

This sequence joins TRBV5-1 and TRBJ2-7; 15 bases map to TRBD2. Germline lookup yields CDR1 SGHRS and CDR2 YFSETQ. The ends lost 9 bases at V and 3 bases at J; junction bases unmatched: 7. This CDR3 contains 15 residues. CDR3 sequence (DNA): TGCGCCACCAGGACTAGCGGGAGGGGAGTCTACGAGCAGTACTTC. It specifies CATRTSGRGVYEQYF.

This clonotype was detected only a few times. The rearrangement uses TRBV7-8 and TRBJ2-7, with D possibly being TRBD1 or TRBD2 (5 bases each). This CDR3 has 15 residues. V was pared by 4 bases and J by 3 bases, with 16 bases between. CDR1 and CDR2 (germline): SGHVS, FQNEAQ. The CDR3 loop is CASSSTGALGYEQYF. CDR3 DNA sequence: TGTGCCAGCAGCTCCACCGGGGCTTTGGGCTACGAGCAGTACTTC.

The chain joins TRBV11-2 to TRBJ2-6; possibly TRBD1 or TRBD2 for D (6 bases each). The V and J ends lost 4 bases and 4 bases respectively, with 20 bases between them. Germline V gene sequence: CDR1 SGHAT, CDR2 FQNNGV. The CDR3 is 18 residues long. The CDR3 here is CASSSGALIGGGANVLTF. DNA of the CDR3: TGTGCCAGCAGCTCAGGGGCCCTGATAGGGGGGGGGGCCAACGTCCTGACTTTC.

The table lists this clonotype with a few counts. The chain couples TRBV10-3 to TRBJ2-2; the D gene is possibly TRBD2 (5 bases). V shed 0 bases and J shed 0 bases, with 14 bases lying between them. CDR1 and CDR2 (germline): ENHRY, SYGVKD. This CDR3 is built from 18 residues. For the CDR3, the DNA is TGTGCCATCAGTGAGTCGTCGGGCGCGGGCGCGAACACCGGGGAGCTGTTTTTT. Translated, it gives CAISESSGAGANTGELFF.

Remarks on this clonotype: Its ends do not fully match the called genes, so a read error is possible. The rearrangement links TRBV6-2 or TRBV6-3 to TRBJ1-1; possibly TRBD1 for D (5 bases). This CDR3 is built from 13 residues. Germline V gene lookup returns CDR1 MNHEY and CDR2 SVGEGT. The DNA for the CDR3 is TGTGCCAGCAGTTTAACGGACAACACTGAAGATTTCTTT. Its protein product is CASSLTDNTEDFF.

The chain couples TRBV19 to TRBJ2-1, with 9 bases matching TRBD2. This CDR3 is built from 19 residues. Losses at the gene ends were 3 bases for V and 5 bases for J; bases not matched to a gene: 17. The germline V gene has CDR1 LNHDA and CDR2 SQIVND (reference sequence). The CDR3 sequence: CASSIGVLAGFVRDNEQFF. Written as DNA, the CDR3 is TGTGCCAGTAGTATTGGCGTACTAGCGGGTTTCGTGAGGGACAATGAGCAGTTCTTC.

V is TRBV7-2 and J is TRBJ2-1; 10 positions match TRBD2. V lost 1 base to trimming and J lost 12 bases; unmatched junction nucleotides: 9. Germline lookup yields CDR1 SGHTA and CDR2 FQGNSA. The CDR3 runs to 15 residues. CDR3 sequence: CASSLGASGRWGQFF. CDR3 DNA: TGTGCCAGCAGCTTAGGGGCTAGCGGGAGATGGGGGCAGTTCTTC.

This chain links TRBV20-1 with TRBJ1-5; D remains unclear. Germline V gene data show CDR1 as DFQATT and CDR2 as SNEGSKA (reference sequence). Trimming shortened V by 3 bases and J by 1 base, and 16 bases separated the two germline ends. The CDR3 runs 16 residues. The CDR3 sequence is CSASWGTWLSNQPQHF. The CDR3 bases are TGCAGTGCTAGTTGGGGAACCTGGTTGAGCAATCAGCCCCAGCATTTT.

This sequence joins TRBV7-2 and TRBJ2-7; D uncertain. Germline CDR1 is SGHTA and CDR2 is FQGNSA. Trimming cost V 7 bases and J 1 base, with 14 bases left between them. The CDR3 has 14 residues. In DNA form, the CDR3 reads TGTGCCAGCACCACTACGGCCAATTCCTACGAGCAGTACTTC. It specifies CASTTTANSYEQYF.

V is TRBV10-3 and J is TRBJ2-5; 8 bases are a match to TRBD1. The CDR3 spans 14 residues. The J segment lost 4 bases and the V segment lost 6 bases, leaving 7 bases of the junction unmatched. CDR1 and CDR2 (germline): ENHRY, SYGVKD. CDR3 sequence (DNA): TGTGCCATCAGGAAGGACAGGGAAGCAGAGACCCAGTACTTC. Translated, it gives CAIRKDREAETQYF.

This clonotype was picked up a small number of times. The CDR3 nucleotides read TGTGCCAGCAGTTACCCTAGCGGGAGCCCCCAAAGTACGCAGTATTTT. This encodes CASSYPSGSPQSTQYF. The chain uses TRBV6-5 and TRBJ2-3, with 10 nucleotides matching TRBD2. Germline V CDR1 and CDR2: MNHEY, SVGAGI. V lost 2 bases, J lost 8 bases, and 10 bases stayed unmatched. This CDR3 is built from 16 residues.

The V and J genes are TRBV2 and TRBJ2-4, with no clear D. CDR1 is SNHLY, CDR2 FYNNEI, per germline. V shed 3 bases and J shed 9 bases, with 6 bases lying between them. The length of the CDR3 is 11 residues. The DNA for the CDR3 is TGTGCCAGCAGTGAGATAGGCATTCAGTACTTC. Translated: CASSEIGIQYF. Full variable domain (rest looked up from reference TRBV2 and TRBJ2-4): EPEVTQTPSHQVTQMGQEVILRCVPISNHLYFYWYRQILGQKVEFLVSFYNNEISEKSEIFDDQFSVERPDGSNFTLKIRSTKLEDSAMYFCASSEIGIQYFGAGTRLSVL.

In this sample, this clonotype turned up a few times. The V call is TRBV10-3, the J call TRBJ2-2, with TRBD1 matching over 10 bases. CDR1 is ENHRY, CDR2 SYGVKD, per germline. V was pared by 6 bases and J by 3 bases, with 4 bases of the junction left unmatched. The CDR3 totals 15 residues. CDR3 coding DNA: TGTGCCATCAGATCCGGGACAGGGGACACCGGGGAGCTGTTTTTT. Residues: CAIRSGTGDTGELFF.

The chain employs TRBV27 and TRBJ2-7; 8 positions match TRBD1. This CDR3 is built from 14 residues. Germline V CDR1 and CDR2: MNHEY, SMNVEV (reference sequence). The ends lost 4 bases at V and 0 bases at J; junction bases unmatched: 2. The CDR3 sequence: CASSWGTGSYEQYF. The CDR3 nucleotides are TGTGCCAGCAGTTGGGGGACAGGCTCCTACGAGCAGTACTTC.

This clonotype has more than one count but fewer than ten. The V gene is TRBV6-2 or TRBV6-3, the J gene TRBJ2-1; 8 bases line up with TRBD2. Losses at the gene ends were 6 bases for V and 2 bases for J; bases not matched to a gene: 12. CDR3 length equals 17 residues. CDR1 MNHEY and CDR2 SVGEGT come from the germline V gene. The CDR3 here is CASSPGGGRSPYNEQFF. The CDR3 nucleotides are TGTGCCAGCAGCCCCGGGGGCGGGAGGTCCCCCTACAATGAGCAGTTCTTC.

This clonotype was detected ten times or more. The V and J genes are TRBV20-1 and TRBJ1-1; D is uncertain. With 0 bases removed from V and 1 base from J, the gap between germline ends came to 3 bases. Germline CDR1 reads DFQATT; CDR2 reads SNEGSKA (reference sequence). The length of the CDR3 is 12 residues. The CDR3: CSARDPNTEAFF. The DNA for the CDR3 is TGCAGTGCTAGAGATCCGAACACTGAAGCTTTCTTT.

The rearrangement joins TRBV6-5 to TRBJ2-3, with D unclear. The CDR3 sequence is 14 residues long. V dropped 2 bases and J dropped 6 bases, with 12 bases sitting between them. CDR1 MNHEY and CDR2 SVGAGI come from the germline V gene. CDR3 region: CASSYRRGSDTQYF. In DNA form, the CDR3 reads TGTGCCAGCAGTTACCGACGTGGTTCGGATACGCAGTATTTT.

The chain has TRBV7-2 and TRBJ2-7, with D uncertain. Trimming removed 5 bases at V and 2 bases at J, with 22 bases between. This CDR3 spans 17 amino acids. CDR1 and CDR2 (germline): SGHTA, FQGNSA. The DNA for the CDR3 is TGTGCCAGCAGCCAACGGACCATGCGGATTTCTACCTACGAGCAGTACTTC. Encoded protein: CASSQRTMRISTYEQYF.